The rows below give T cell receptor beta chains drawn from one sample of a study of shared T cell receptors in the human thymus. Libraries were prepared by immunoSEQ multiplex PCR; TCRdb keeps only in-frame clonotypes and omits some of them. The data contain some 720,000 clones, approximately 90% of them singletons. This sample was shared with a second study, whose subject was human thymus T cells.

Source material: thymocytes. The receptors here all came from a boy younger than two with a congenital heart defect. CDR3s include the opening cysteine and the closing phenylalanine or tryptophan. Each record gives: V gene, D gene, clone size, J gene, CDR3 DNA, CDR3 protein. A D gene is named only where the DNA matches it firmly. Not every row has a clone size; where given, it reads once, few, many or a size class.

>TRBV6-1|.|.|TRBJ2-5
TGTGCCAGCAGTGAAGACGCCCAGCGAGACCAAGAGACCCAGTACTTC
CASSEDAQRDQETQYF
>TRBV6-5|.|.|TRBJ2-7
TGTGCCAGCAGTTACTCGAAGTGGGGGGGCCCGCGCGAGCAGTACTTC
CASSYSKWGGPREQYF
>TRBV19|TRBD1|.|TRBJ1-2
TGTGCCAGTAGTACCCCAGGACAGGGCCGTGGCTACACCTTC
CASSTPGQGRGYTF
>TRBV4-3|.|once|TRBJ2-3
TGCGCCAGCAGCCAAGTTGGGAGGGACAGGACCACAGATACGCAGTATTTT
CASSQVGRDRTTDTQYF
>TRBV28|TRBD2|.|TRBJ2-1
TGTGCCAGCAGTTTAAGTGGGAGGGCCTATGAGCAGTTCTTC
CASSLSGRAYEQFF
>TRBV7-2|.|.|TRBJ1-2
TGTGCCAGCAGCCGCCGGGTGGATGGCTACACCTTC
CASSRRVDGYTF
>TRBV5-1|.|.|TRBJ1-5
TGCGCCAGCAGCCTCAGCGGGACAAGCAATCAGCCCCAGCATTTT
CASSLSGTSNQPQHF
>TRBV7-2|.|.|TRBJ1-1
TGTGCCAGCAGCGTGCAGGGTTTAAGAGCTGAAGCTTTCTTT
CASSVQGLRAEAFF
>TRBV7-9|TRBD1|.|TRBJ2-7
TGTGCCAGCAGTCGGGACAGCCTCTACGAGCAGTACTTC
CASSRDSLYEQYF
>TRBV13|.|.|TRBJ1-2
TGTGCCAGCAGCCGTAGACAGCATAGTAGCTACACCTTC
CASSRRQHSSYTF
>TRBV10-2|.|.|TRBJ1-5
TGCGCCAGCAGTGAAAGAGGGTTTGGCAATCAGCCCCAGCATTTT
CASSERGFGNQPQHF
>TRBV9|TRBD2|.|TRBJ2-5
TGTGCCAGCAGCGGGCCCTCGCCAGCGGGAAAACAAGAGACCCAGTACTTC
CASSGPSPAGKQETQYF
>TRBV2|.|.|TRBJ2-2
TGTGCCAGCAGTGGTCCCACGCGGGCTGAGGCCGGGGAGCTGTTTTTT
CASSGPTRAEAGELFF
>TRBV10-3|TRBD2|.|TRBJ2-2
TGTGCCATCAGGGGGACTAGCGGGAGGGGAACCGGGGAGCTGTTTTTT
CAIRGTSGRGTGELFF
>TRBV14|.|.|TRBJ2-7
TGTGCCAGCAGCCAGGGGGGGCCCCTCGACGAGCAGTACTTC
CASSQGGPLDEQYF
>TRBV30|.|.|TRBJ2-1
TGTGCCTGGAGTGTACCCCAACTAGGGGAGGGGGGCTCCTACAATGAGCAGTTCTTC
CAWSVPQLGEGGSYNEQFF
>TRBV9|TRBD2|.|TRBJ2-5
TGTGCCAGCAGCTCAGGAGTAGCTGCGACTAGCGTCCAAGAGACCCAGTACTTC
CASSSGVAATSVQETQYF
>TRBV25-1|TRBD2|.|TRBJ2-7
TGTGCCAGCTCGGGGGGCTCCTACGAGCAGTACTTC
CASSGGSYEQYF
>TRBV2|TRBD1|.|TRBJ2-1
TGTGCCAACCGGGACAGGGGATCCAATGAGCAGTTCTTC
CANRDRGSNEQFF
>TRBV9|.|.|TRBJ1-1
TGTGCCAGCAGCCCCGGGAGGGGCACTGAAGCTTTCTTT
CASSPGRGTEAFF
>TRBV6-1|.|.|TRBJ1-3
TGTGCCAGCACCCAACAGGGATCTGGAAACACCATATATTTT
CASTQQGSGNTIYF
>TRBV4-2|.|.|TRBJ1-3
TGTGCCAGCAGCCCCAGGAAGGTACTCTCTGGAAACACCATATATTTT
CASSPRKVLSGNTIYF
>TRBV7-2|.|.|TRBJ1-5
TGTGCCAGCAGCCCCCGGAACTATAGCAATCAGCCCCAGCATTTT
CASSPRNYSNQPQHF
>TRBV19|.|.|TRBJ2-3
TGTGCCAGTAGTTTTAGCGGTTCCACAGATACGCAGTATTTT
CASSFSGSTDTQYF
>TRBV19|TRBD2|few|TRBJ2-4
TGTGCCAGTAGTGACGGGAGGTACGGAGCCAAAAACATTCAGTACTTC
CASSDGRYGAKNIQYF
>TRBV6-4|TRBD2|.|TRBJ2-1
TGTGCCAGCAGTGACAGAGCGGGAGGCCCTGAGCAGTTCTTC
CASSDRAGGPEQFF
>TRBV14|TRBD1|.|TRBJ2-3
TGTGCCAGCAGCCCCTTTAGACAGGGGCGGGATACGCAGTATTTT
CASSPFRQGRDTQYF
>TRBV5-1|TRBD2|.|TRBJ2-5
TGCGCCAGCAGCTTACCGGGGGGAACCCGGGAGACCCAGTACTTC
CASSLPGGTRETQYF
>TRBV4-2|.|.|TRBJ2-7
TGTGCCAGCAGCCAGAGAAGCTCCTACGAGCAGTACTTC
CASSQRSSYEQYF
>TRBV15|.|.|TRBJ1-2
TGTGCCACCAGCAGAGAGGGAGGGTTGAGCGGCTACACCTTC
CATSREGGLSGYTF
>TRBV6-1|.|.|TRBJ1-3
TGTGCCAGCAGTGAACAGTGGCCAAACTCTGGAAACACCATATATTTT
CASSEQWPNSGNTIYF
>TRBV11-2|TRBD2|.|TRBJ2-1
TGTGCCAGCAGCCCACTACCGGGACTAGGTGGGAGTGAGCAGTTCTTC
CASSPLPGLGGSEQFF
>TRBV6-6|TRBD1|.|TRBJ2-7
TGTGCCAGCAGGGGTAAACAGGGGCTCACCTACGAGCAGTACTTC
CASRGKQGLTYEQYF
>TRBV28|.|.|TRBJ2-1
TGTGCCAGCAGTTTCGAGCGGGTCCATGAGCAGTTCTTC
CASSFERVHEQFF
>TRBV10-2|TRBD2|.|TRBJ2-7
TGCGCCAGCAAGGAGCGGGAGTTGTACGAGCAGTACTTC
CASKERELYEQYF
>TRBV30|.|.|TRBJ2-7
TGTGCCTGCCAAGGGGGCTACGAGCAGTACTTC
CACQGGYEQYF
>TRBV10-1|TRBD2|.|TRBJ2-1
TGCGCCAGCAGTACCTTGGTGGCGGGAGGGCCGCAGCAGTTCTTC
CASSTLVAGGPQQFF
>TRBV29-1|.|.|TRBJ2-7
TGCAGCGTTGGGGAGATCTACGAGCAGTACTTC
CSVGEIYEQYF
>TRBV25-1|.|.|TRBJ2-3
TGTGCCAGCAGTGGGGCAGGGCCTTTGAAAACGGATACGCAGTATTTT
CASSGAGPLKTDTQYF
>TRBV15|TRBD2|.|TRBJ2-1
TGTGCCACCAGCAGGGCCGGGACTAGCATTTTTGAGCAGTTCTTC
CATSRAGTSIFEQFF
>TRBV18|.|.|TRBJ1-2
TGTGCCAGCTCACCACGTGTGGAGGCGTATGGCTACACCTTC
CASSPRVEAYGYTF